The source of this T cell receptor beta chain is a study of radiotherapy plus CTLA-4 blockade in lung cancer. The study's findings and limits: Early blood T cell clone dynamics reportedly forecast response best, with interferon-beta.

CDR1 SGHRS and CDR2 YFSETQ come from the germline V gene. The CDR3 sequence is 19 residues long. V gave up 4 bases and J gave up 2 bases; unmatched junction bases: 17. Chemo-refractory metastatic non-small-cell lung cancer patients received focal radiation with ipilimumab CTLA-4 blockade. About this clone: Its specificity is not known.

Measured with immunoSEQ multiplex PCR; TCRdb has only the in-frame clones, and not every one. Here the sample spans tens of thousands of clones, less than 80% being singletons. The V gene is TRBV5-1, the J gene TRBJ1-4; 7 bases match TRBD1. This sequence was found in a human donor with non-small cell lung cancer who had stable disease on radiotherapy plus ipilimumab. Source: peripheral blood, taken from a patient treated with radiotherapy plus ipilimumab. This CDR3 is CASSPAPTGWGRTNEKLFF. The CDR3 DNA sequence: TGCGCCAGCAGCCCGGCGCCGACAGGGTGGGGACGGACTAATGAAAAACTGTTTTTT.